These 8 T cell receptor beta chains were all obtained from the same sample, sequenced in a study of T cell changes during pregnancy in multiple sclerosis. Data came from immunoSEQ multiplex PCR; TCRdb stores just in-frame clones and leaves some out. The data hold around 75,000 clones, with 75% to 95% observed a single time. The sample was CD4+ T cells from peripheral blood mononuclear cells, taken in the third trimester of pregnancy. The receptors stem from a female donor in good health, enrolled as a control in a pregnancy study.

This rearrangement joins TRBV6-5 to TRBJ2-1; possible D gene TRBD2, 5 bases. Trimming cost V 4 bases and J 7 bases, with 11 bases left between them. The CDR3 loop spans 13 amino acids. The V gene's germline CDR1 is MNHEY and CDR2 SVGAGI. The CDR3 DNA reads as TGTGCCAGCAGTTTGGCAGGAGGAAATGAGCAGTTCTTC. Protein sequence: CASSLAGGNEQFF.

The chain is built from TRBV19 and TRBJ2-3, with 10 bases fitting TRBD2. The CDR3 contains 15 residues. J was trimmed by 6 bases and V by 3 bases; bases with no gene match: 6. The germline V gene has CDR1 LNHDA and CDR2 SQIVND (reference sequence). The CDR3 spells CASSMGSGGPDTQYF. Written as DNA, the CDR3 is TGTGCCAGTAGTATGGGTAGCGGGGGGCCTGATACGCAGTATTTT.

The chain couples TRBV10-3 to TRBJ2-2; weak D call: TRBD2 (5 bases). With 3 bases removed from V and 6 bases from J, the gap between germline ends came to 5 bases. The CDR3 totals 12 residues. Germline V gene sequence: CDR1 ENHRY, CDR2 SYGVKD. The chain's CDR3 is CAISELAGELFF. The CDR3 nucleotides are TGTGCCATCAGTGAACTAGCCGGGGAGCTGTTTTTT.

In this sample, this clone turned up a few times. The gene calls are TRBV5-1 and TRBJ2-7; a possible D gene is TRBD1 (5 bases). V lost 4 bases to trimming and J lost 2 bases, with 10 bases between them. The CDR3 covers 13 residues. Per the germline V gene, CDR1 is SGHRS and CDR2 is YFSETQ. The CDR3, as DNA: TGCGCCAGCAGCATAGGGGAACCCTACGAGCAGTACTTC. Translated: CASSIGEPYEQYF.

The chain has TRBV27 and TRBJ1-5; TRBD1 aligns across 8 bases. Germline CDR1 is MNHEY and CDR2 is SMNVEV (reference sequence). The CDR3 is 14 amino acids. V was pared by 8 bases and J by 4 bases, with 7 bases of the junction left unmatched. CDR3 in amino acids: CASVGTGKNQPQHF. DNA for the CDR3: TGTGCCAGCGTGGGGACAGGAAAAAATCAGCCCCAGCATTTT.

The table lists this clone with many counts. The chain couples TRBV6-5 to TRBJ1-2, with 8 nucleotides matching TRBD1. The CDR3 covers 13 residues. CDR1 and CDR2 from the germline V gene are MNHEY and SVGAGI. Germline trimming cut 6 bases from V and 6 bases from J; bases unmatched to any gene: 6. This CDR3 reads CASRLTGVNGYTF. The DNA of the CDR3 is TGTGCCAGCAGACTGACAGGGGTTAATGGCTACACCTTC.

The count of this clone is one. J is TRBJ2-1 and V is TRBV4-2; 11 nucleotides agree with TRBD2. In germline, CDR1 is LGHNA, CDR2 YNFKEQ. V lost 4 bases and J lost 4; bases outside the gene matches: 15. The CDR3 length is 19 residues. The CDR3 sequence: CASSREGGLAGGRYNEQFF. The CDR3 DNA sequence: TGTGCCAGCAGCCGCGAGGGGGGATTAGCGGGGGGGAGATACAATGAGCAGTTCTTC.

The chain's CDR3 is CASSLNRAYGYTF. The CDR3 nucleotides are TGTGCCAGCAGCTTAAACAGGGCCTATGGCTACACCTTC. The V call is TRBV7-2, the J call TRBJ1-2; tentatively, D is TRBD1 (6 bases). The V gene lost 2 bases and the J gene lost 4 bases, with 8 bases spanning the gap. Germline CDR1 reads SGHTA; CDR2 reads FQGNSA. The CDR3 runs 13 residues.